A single sample is the source of the 18 T cell receptor beta chains below, sequenced in a study of T cell changes during pregnancy in multiple sclerosis. The table came from immunoSEQ multiplex PCR; TCRdb's copy has only in-frame clones and leaves some out. The data contain around 100,000 clones, 80% to 95% of them singletons. The input for sequencing was peripheral blood, taken in the third trimester of pregnancy. The receptors were gathered from a female donor with multiple sclerosis, enrolled in a pregnancy study.

This clone occurred a few times. The chain employs TRBV19 and TRBJ2-2; no firm D call. The CDR3 has 12 residues. Trimming left V 5 bases short and J 8 bases short, with 9 bases between. The germline V gene encodes CDR1 LNHDA and CDR2 SQIVND (reference sequence). Here the CDR3 reads CASSYPVGELFF. CDR3 in DNA: TGTGCCAGTAGTTACCCGGTTGGGGAGCTGTTTTTT.

This clone was seen a single time. This chain joins TRBV18 and TRBJ2-7, with D possibly TRBD2 on 5 matching bases. CDR3 length equals 15 residues. Germline V gives CDR1 KGHSH, CDR2 LQKENI. The ends were cut back, 0 bases at V and 2 bases at J, with 11 bases in the middle. The CDR3 sequence is CASSPPPLEAYEQYF. Written as DNA, the CDR3 is TGTGCCAGCTCACCACCTCCACTAGAAGCCTACGAGCAGTACTTC.

The chain combines TRBV27 with TRBJ1-2, with D tentatively TRBD1 (5 bases). The CDR3 sequence is 14 residues long. V lost 3 bases to trimming and J lost 8 bases, with 16 bases between them. Germline assignment: CDR1 MNHEY and CDR2 SMNVEV (reference sequence). CDR3 residues: CASSLSAGTVGYTF. The CDR3 coding sequence is TGTGCCAGCAGTTTGTCAGCAGGGACTGTCGGCTACACCTTC.

The V gene is TRBV5-6, the J gene TRBJ2-7; 10 bases are a match to TRBD2. The V gene end was trimmed by 4 bases and the J gene end by 6 bases; junction bases not matched to a gene: 4. This CDR3 is built from 13 residues. CDR1 SGHDT and CDR2 YYEEEE come from the germline V gene. For the CDR3, the DNA is TGTGCCAGCAGCCTAGCGGGAGAGGGCGAGCAGTACTTC. Translated, it gives CASSLAGEGEQYF.

The chain employs TRBV6-5 and TRBJ2-2, with 10 bases fitting TRBD1. J was trimmed by 3 bases and V by 6 bases; bases with no gene match: 4. The CDR3 consists of 15 residues. Germline V gene sequence: CDR1 MNHEY, CDR2 SVGAGI. CDR3 sequence (DNA): TGTGCCAGCAGACCGGGACAGGGGTACACCGGGGAGCTGTTTTTT. Translation gives CASRPGQGYTGELFF.

The V and J genes are TRBV4-1 and TRBJ2-1; D gene uncertain. The CDR3 totals 15 residues. V was trimmed by 0 bases and J by 2 bases, leaving 8 bases between them. Germline CDR1 reads MGHRA; CDR2 reads YSYEKL. CDR3 in DNA: TGCGCCAGCAGCCAAGAGCCAGATCCCTACAATGAGCAGTTCTTC. Translating it yields CASSQEPDPYNEQFF.

The chain combines TRBV5-4 with TRBJ2-7; 10 bases match TRBD2. Germline loops: CDR1 SGHNT, CDR2 YYREEE (reference sequence). This CDR3 is 15 amino acids long. Unmatched junction bases numbered 2, after V lost 0 bases and J lost 2 bases. In nucleotides, the CDR3 is TGTGCCAGCAGCTTGGAAGCGGGGGGGCCCTACGAGCAGTACTTC. Its translation is CASSLEAGGPYEQYF.

The chain has TRBV7-8 and TRBJ2-7, with D uncertain. With 5 bases removed from V and 4 bases from J, the gap between germline ends came to 18 bases. The germline CDR1 and CDR2 sequences are SGHVS and FQNEAQ. This CDR3 contains 15 residues. In nucleotides, the CDR3 is TGTGCCAGCAGCCCATTGTTCCAGTTGGCATACGAGCAGTACTTC. Its translation: CASSPLFQLAYEQYF.

Only one count was recorded for this clone. V and J are TRBV9 and TRBJ2-3; 11 bases align to TRBD2. This CDR3 is 14 amino acids long. Per the germline V gene, CDR1 is SGDLS and CDR2 is YYNGEE. V lost 0 bases and J lost 11; bases outside the gene matches: 5. The CDR3 reads CASSVEVAGGQQYF. DNA of the CDR3: TGTGCCAGCAGCGTAGAGGTAGCGGGGGGGCAGCAGTATTTT.

In the case of this clone: The same CDR3 arises from other DNA sequences in this sample as well. This sequence joins TRBV2 and TRBJ1-5, with a possible D match to TRBD1 (5 bases). Trimming took 4 bases from V and 3 from J, leaving 10 bases between them. Germline V gene data show CDR1 as SNHLY and CDR2 as FYNNEI. This CDR3 contains 14 residues. The chain's CDR3 is CASSGQGANQPQHF. The CDR3 DNA follows: TGTGCCAGCAGTGGTCAGGGTGCCAATCAGCCCCAGCATTTT.

This rearrangement joins TRBV19 to TRBJ2-7; maybe TRBD1 (6 bases). CDR3 length: 14 residues. V shed 3 bases and J shed 3 bases, with 12 bases lying between them. CDR1 and CDR2 (germline): LNHDA, SQIVND (reference sequence). CDR3 sequence (DNA): TGTGCCAGTAGTATTACACCGGACAGCTACGAGCAGTACTTC. Its protein is CASSITPDSYEQYF.

The gene calls are TRBV18 and TRBJ2-3; a possible D gene is TRBD1 (6 bases). Trimming shortened V by 1 base and J by 6 bases, and 11 bases separated the two germline ends. Germline CDR1 and CDR2: KGHSH and LQKENI. The CDR3 contains 14 residues. The DNA of the CDR3 is TGTGCCAGCTCACCACAATCAGGGGCGGATACGCAGTATTTT. Protein: CASSPQSGADTQYF.

The chain carries TRBV28 and TRBJ2-5; 11 bases agree with TRBD2. The CDR3 sequence is 15 residues long. Germline V CDR1 and CDR2: MDHEN, SYDVKM. J gave up 1 base and V 3 bases, and 1 base lay outside the gene matches. CDR3 loop: CASSFSGRAQETQYF. CDR3 nucleotide sequence: TGTGCCAGCAGTTTTAGCGGGAGGGCCCAAGAGACCCAGTACTTC.

V is TRBV28 and J is TRBJ1-1, with TRBD1 matching over 9 bases. The V gene end was trimmed by 6 bases and the J gene end by 0 bases; junction bases not matched to a gene: 8. The germline gives CDR1 MDHEN, CDR2 SYDVKM. CDR3 length: 16 residues. The CDR3 sequence: CASSETGGLVNTEAFF. CDR3 DNA: TGTGCCAGCAGCGAGACAGGGGGTTTGGTGAACACTGAAGCTTTCTTT.

This clone was detected only a few times. This sequence joins TRBV5-1 and TRBJ1-2; the D is unclear. CDR1 SGHRS and CDR2 YFSETQ come from the germline V gene. Between the trimmed V and J ends, which lost 1 base and 2 bases, there was a span of 6 bases. The CDR3 spans 13 residues. The CDR3 region has the DNA TGCGCCAGCAGCTTGAATGTAAACTATGGCTACACCTTC. This translates into CASSLNVNYGYTF.

This CDR3 reads CASSFSGLAGGSYNEQFF. The CDR3 DNA reads TGTGCCAGCAGTTTCAGCGGACTAGCGGGAGGGTCCTACAATGAGCAGTTCTTC. The rearrangement uses TRBV28 and TRBJ2-1, with 15 bases fitting TRBD2. V shed 3 bases, J shed 1 base, and the junction held 4 bases outside the gene matches. The CDR3 covers 18 residues. From germline, CDR1 is MDHEN and CDR2 SYDVKM.

This clone was picked up one time. The gene calls are TRBV27 and TRBJ2-7; TRBD2 aligns across 7 bases. After removal of 5 bases from V and 6 bases from J, the junction contained 16 bases not matched to a gene. The length of the CDR3 is 16 residues. Per the germline V gene, CDR1 is MNHEY and CDR2 is SMNVEV (reference sequence). The CDR3 DNA reads TGTGCCAGCAGTACTGAGAGTGGCGGGAGCCGGTCCGAGCAGTACTTC. Protein product: CASSTESGGSRSEQYF.

The chain is built from TRBV6-5 and TRBJ1-2, with TRBD1 matching over 8 bases. The CDR3 has 15 residues. In germline, CDR1 is MNHEY, CDR2 SVGAGI. Losses at the gene ends were 6 bases for V and 1 base for J; bases not matched to a gene: 7. The CDR3 protein is CASSPDRGDNYGYTF. In DNA, the CDR3 is TGTGCCAGCAGCCCCGACAGGGGAGATAACTATGGCTACACCTTC.